Sequencing of this T cell receptor (beta chain) was carried out in a study of blood T cell repertoires in COVID-19. Study at large: The analysed material was cDNA or gDNA that came from T cells, B-cell-depleted T cells, or PBMCs.

Profiling relied on immunoSEQ multiplex PCR, and the TCRdb table lists in-frame clones only, not all of them. This table holds 150,000 to 200,000 clones, around nine tenths found once. Source material: peripheral blood. The TCR originated in a man aged 18 to 29 with active or convalescent COVID-19.

For the CDR3, the DNA is TGCGCCAGCGACAGCACTGAAGCTTTCTTT. Amino acid sequence: CASDSTEAFF. The J gene is TRBJ1-1, the V gene TRBV10-1; maybe TRBD1 (5 bases). This CDR3 contains 10 residues. Germline CDR1 and CDR2: WNHNN and SYGVQD (reference sequence). V gave up 8 bases and J gave up 4 bases, with 5 bases separating them.